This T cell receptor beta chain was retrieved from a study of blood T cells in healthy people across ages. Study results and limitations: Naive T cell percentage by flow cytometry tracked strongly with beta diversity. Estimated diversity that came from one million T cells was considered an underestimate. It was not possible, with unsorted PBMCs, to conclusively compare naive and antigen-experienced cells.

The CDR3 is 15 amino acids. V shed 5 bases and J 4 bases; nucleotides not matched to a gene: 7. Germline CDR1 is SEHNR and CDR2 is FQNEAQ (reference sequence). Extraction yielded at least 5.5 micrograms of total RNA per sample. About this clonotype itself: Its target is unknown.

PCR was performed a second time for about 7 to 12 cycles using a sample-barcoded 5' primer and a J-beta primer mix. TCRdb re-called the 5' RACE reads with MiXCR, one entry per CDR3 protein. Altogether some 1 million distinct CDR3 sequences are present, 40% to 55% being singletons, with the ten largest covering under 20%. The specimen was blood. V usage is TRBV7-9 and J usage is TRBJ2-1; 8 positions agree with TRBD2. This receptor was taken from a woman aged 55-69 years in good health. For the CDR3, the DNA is TGTGCCAGCAGCCAGAGCGGGAGAGGGTACAATGAGCAGTTCTTC. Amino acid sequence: CASSQSGRGYNEQFF.